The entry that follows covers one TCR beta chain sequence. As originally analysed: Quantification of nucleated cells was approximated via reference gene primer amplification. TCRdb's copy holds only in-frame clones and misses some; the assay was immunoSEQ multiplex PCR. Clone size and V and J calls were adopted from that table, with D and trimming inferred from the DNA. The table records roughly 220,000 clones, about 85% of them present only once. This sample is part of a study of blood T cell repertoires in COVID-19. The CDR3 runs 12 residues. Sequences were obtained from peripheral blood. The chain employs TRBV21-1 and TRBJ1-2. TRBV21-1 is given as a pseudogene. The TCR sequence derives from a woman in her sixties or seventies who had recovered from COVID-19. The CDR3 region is CASSKLGYGYTF. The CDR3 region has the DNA TGTGCCAGCAGTAAACTAGGCTATGGCTACACCTTC.